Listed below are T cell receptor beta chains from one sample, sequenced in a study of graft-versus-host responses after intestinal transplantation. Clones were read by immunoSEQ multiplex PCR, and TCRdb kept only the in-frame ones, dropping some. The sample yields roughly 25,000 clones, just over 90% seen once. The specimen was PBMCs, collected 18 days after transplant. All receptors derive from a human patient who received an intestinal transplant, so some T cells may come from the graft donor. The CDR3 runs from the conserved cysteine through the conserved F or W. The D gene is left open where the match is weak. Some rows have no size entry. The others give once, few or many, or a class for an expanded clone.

CDR3aa: CASSPDSSGGYTF
CDR3nt: TGTGCCAGCAGCCCCGACAGTTCTGGCGGCTACACCTTC
abundance: NA
d_gene: NA
j_gene: TRBJ1-2
v_gene: TRBV5-4

CDR3aa: CASSQEAGGPWDEQFF
CDR3nt: TGCGCCAGCAGCCAAGAGGCGGGGGGGCCATGGGATGAGCAGTTCTTC
abundance: NA
d_gene: TRBD2
j_gene: TRBJ2-1
v_gene: TRBV4-1

CDR3aa: CASSYTPGQGNGYTF
CDR3nt: TGTGCCAGCAGTTACACCCCCGGACAGGGGAATGGCTACACCTTC
abundance: NA
d_gene: TRBD1
j_gene: TRBJ1-2
v_gene: TRBV6-5

CDR3aa: CASERTGTEAFF
CDR3nt: TGTGCCAGCGAAAGGACCGGCACTGAAGCTTTCTTT
abundance: NA
d_gene: NA
j_gene: TRBJ1-1
v_gene: TRBV6-6

CDR3aa: CASSLQGARTDTQYF
CDR3nt: TGTGCCAGCTCACTACAGGGGGCGCGCACAGATACGCAGTATTTT
abundance: NA
d_gene: TRBD1
j_gene: TRBJ2-3
v_gene: TRBV18

CDR3aa: CASNDPGQGDQPQHF
CDR3nt: TGTGCCAGCAATGATCCGGGACAGGGGGATCAGCCCCAGCATTTT
abundance: NA
d_gene: TRBD1
j_gene: TRBJ1-5
v_gene: TRBV6-1

CDR3aa: CASSIIGGGNEQYF
CDR3nt: TGTGCCAGTAGTATAATCGGGGGGGGGAACGAGCAGTACTTC
abundance: once
d_gene: TRBD2
j_gene: TRBJ2-7
v_gene: TRBV19

CDR3aa: CASSLPGYTSYEQYF
CDR3nt: TGTGCCAGCAGCTTACCGGGATATACCTCCTACGAGCAGTACTTC
abundance: NA
d_gene: NA
j_gene: TRBJ2-7
v_gene: TRBV7-9

CDR3aa: CASSLGSEGAYGYTF
CDR3nt: TGTGCCAGCAGCTTGGGGTCGGAGGGGGCCTATGGCTACACCTTC
abundance: NA
d_gene: TRBD1
j_gene: TRBJ1-2
v_gene: TRBV7-9

CDR3aa: CASSSTVTGNPYEQYF
CDR3nt: TGTGCCAGCAGCTCGACCGTGACAGGGAATCCCTACGAGCAGTACTTC
abundance: NA
d_gene: TRBD1
j_gene: TRBJ2-7
v_gene: TRBV7-9

CDR3aa: CSASTGTSSYEQYF
CDR3nt: TGCAGCGCATCCACCGGGACGTCTTCCTACGAGCAGTACTTC
abundance: NA
d_gene: NA
j_gene: TRBJ2-7
v_gene: TRBV29-1

CDR3aa: CASKTGVSYEQYF
CDR3nt: TGTGCCAGCAAAACAGGGGTTTCCTACGAGCAGTACTTC
abundance: NA
d_gene: TRBD1
j_gene: TRBJ2-7
v_gene: TRBV2